The rows below give T cell receptor beta chains drawn from one sample of a study of blood T cell repertoires in COVID-19. Using immunoSEQ multiplex PCR, the repertoire was profiled, and TCRdb retains in-frame clones only, with some absent. The table shows almost 400,000 clones, with around nine tenths occurring only once. Material for sequencing was PBMCs or T cells enriched from blood (not recorded which). These TCRs come from a woman aged 25 to 39 who had recovered from COVID-19. Both conserved end residues are part of each CDR3. Fields, in order: J gene, V gene, D gene, clone size, CDR3 DNA, CDR3 protein. D genes are given only for firm matches. The size field is filled for only some rows; it gives once, few, many or a size class.

>TRBJ2-1|TRBV7-2|NA|NA
TGTGCCAGCAGCTTATGGGGGAGGTTCCATGAGCAGTTCTTC
CASSLWGRFHEQFF
>TRBJ2-1|TRBV10-2|NA|NA
TGCGCCAGCAGTGAGTGGAGCAGGACTTACAATGAGCAGTTCTTC
CASSEWSRTYNEQFF
>TRBJ1-6|TRBV6-5|NA|NA
TGTGCCAGCAGTTACTCGAGCCGGGTGCATTCACCCCTCCACTTT
CASSYSSRVHSPLHF
>TRBJ2-2|TRBV3-1/TRBV3-2|NA|NA
TGTGCCAGCAGCCAATCGGCGAACACCGGGGAGCTGTTTTTT
CASSQSANTGELFF
>TRBJ2-1|TRBV25-1|NA|NA
TGTGCCAGCAGTGCGGGTCCTCCACGGAATGAGCAGTTCTTC
CASSAGPPRNEQFF
>TRBJ1-5|TRBV4-3|TRBD1|NA
TGCGCCAGCAGCCAAGTTCGAACAGGGGGTCAGCCCCAGCATTTT
CASSQVRTGGQPQHF
>TRBJ2-3|TRBV3-1/TRBV3-2|TRBD2|NA
TGTGCCAGCAGCCAAGAGCTAGGACTAGCGGGGGGGCCGAATGCAGATACGCAGTATTTT
CASSQELGLAGGPNADTQYF
>TRBJ2-7|TRBV6-5|NA|NA
TGTGCCAGCAGTACCCAGGGCACGAGCTCCTACGAGCAGTACTTC
CASSTQGTSSYEQYF
>TRBJ1-2|TRBV30|NA|many
TGTGCCTGGAGTTCCGGACAGAGCTATGGCTACACCTTC
CAWSSGQSYGYTF
>TRBJ1-6|TRBV5-6|TRBD1|NA
TGTGCCAGCAGCTTGCGTATCCAACAGGGGAGAAGTTCACCCCTCCACTTT
CASSLRIQQGRSSPLHF
>TRBJ2-7|TRBV3-1/TRBV3-2|NA|NA
TGTGCCAGCAGCCAAGATGCTTACAGCTCCTACGAGCAGTACTTC
CASSQDAYSSYEQYF
>TRBJ2-3|TRBV7-2|TRBD2|NA
TGTGCCAGCAGCCCCAGACTAGCGGGAGTGGCAGATACGCAGTATTTT
CASSPRLAGVADTQYF
>TRBJ1-1|TRBV15|TRBD1|NA
TGTGCCACCAGCAGAGAGCCAACAGGGGTGGGAACTGAAGCTTTCTTT
CATSREPTGVGTEAFF
>TRBJ2-5|TRBV6-5|TRBD1|NA
TGTGCCAGCAGTCTGGACAGGACGAGAAAGGAGACCCAGTACTTC
CASSLDRTRKETQYF
>TRBJ2-5|TRBV12-3/TRBV12-4|NA|NA
TGTGCCAGCAGTCAGGATCAAGAGACCCAGTACTTC
CASSQDQETQYF
>TRBJ2-7|TRBV24-1|NA|NA
TGTGCCACCAGTGACCCCCGGGATGCGGAGCAGTACTTC
CATSDPRDAEQYF
>TRBJ2-7|TRBV30|TRBD1|NA
TGTGCCTGGAGCTTTAATAGGGACAGGGGGCGTCTCGATTACTTC
CAWSFNRDRGRLDYF
>TRBJ2-3|TRBV4-3|TRBD2|NA
TGCGCCAGCAAAAAGGGGACTAGTTCTACGGATACGCAGTATTTT
CASKKGTSSTDTQYF
>TRBJ1-4|TRBV6-5|TRBD1|NA
TGTGCCATCAGCACAGGGGGCGGTGAAAAACTGTTTTTT
CAISTGGGEKLFF
>TRBJ1-1|TRBV7-2|TRBD1|NA
TGTGCCAGCAGCGCCTACGGGACAGGGAGCACTGAAGCTTTCTTT
CASSAYGTGSTEAFF
>TRBJ1-4|TRBV4-1|TRBD1|NA
TGCGCCAGCAGCCAGGTCCAGGGGACAGGGGGGGGTGAAAAACTGTTTTTT
CASSQVQGTGGGEKLFF
>TRBJ1-2|TRBV21-1|NA|NA
TGTGCCAGCTCCCCCCTCGAGGAGAATTATGGCTACACCTTC
CASSPLEENYGYTF
>TRBJ1-5|TRBV2|TRBD1|NA
TGTGCCAGCAGTGATAAAGGACAGGGCCGAGGGCAGCCCCAGCATTTT
CASSDKGQGRGQPQHF
>TRBJ1-5|TRBV10-3|TRBD1|once
TGTGCCATCAATGGGGACAGGCTGGGTTTCGTAGATAGCAATCAGCCCCAGCATTTT
CAINGDRLGFVDSNQPQHF
>TRBJ2-7|TRBV18|NA|NA
TGTGCCAGCTCACAAAACAAACAGACCTCCTACGAGCAGTACTTC
CASSQNKQTSYEQYF
>TRBJ1-1|TRBV5-4|NA|few
TGTGCCAGCAGCCGGGGGGGGTTTGGCACTGAAGCTTTCTTT
CASSRGGFGTEAFF
>TRBJ1-5|TRBV19|NA|NA
TGTGCCAGTAGCCCAGGACAGCAGGCTCAGCCCCAGCATTTT
CASSPGQQAQPQHF
>TRBJ2-3|TRBV5-4|NA|once
TGTGCCAGCAGCTATGACAGATTCACAGATACGCAGTATTTT
CASSYDRFTDTQYF
>TRBJ2-7|TRBV7-3|NA|few
TGTGCCAGCAGATTCCTAGCCTACGAGCAGTACTTC
CASRFLAYEQYF
>TRBJ2-7|TRBV5-1|TRBD2|NA
TGCGCCAGCAGCTTGACTAGCGGGAGAATTGGCGAGCAGTACTTC
CASSLTSGRIGEQYF
>TRBJ2-5|TRBV19|NA|NA
TGTGCCAGTAGCAGTCTAGAGGCGCAGGAGACCCAGTACTTC
CASSSLEAQETQYF
>TRBJ2-2|TRBV30|NA|NA
TGTGCCTGGAGTGCCCTCGGCAGGGGAAACACCGGGGAGCTGTTTTTT
CAWSALGRGNTGELFF
>TRBJ2-5|TRBV7-2|NA|few
TGTGCCAGCAGTCCGATGGCACAGAAAGAGACCCAGTACTTC
CASSPMAQKETQYF
>TRBJ2-7|TRBV5-1|NA|NA
TGCGCCAGCCAGGAGGGGTACGAGCAGTACTTC
CASQEGYEQYF
>TRBJ2-7|TRBV30|NA|NA
TGTGCCTGGTCGAAGGGGCTGTACGAGCAGTACTTC
CAWSKGLYEQYF